The clone carrying this T cell receptor beta chain has a count of ten or more. TCRdb redid the calling of the 5' RACE reads with MiXCR, one entry per CDR3 protein. The sample lists 60,000 to 85,000 distinct CDR3 sequences, roughly 5% occurring once. The V and J ends lost 0 bases and 9 bases, in that order; junction bases with no gene match: 5. The CDR3 consists of 14 residues. CDR1 and CDR2 from the germline V gene are SGHRS and YFSETQ. The entry originates in a study of neurological immune-mediated disorders. The unsorted libraries were generated from a total of 2 million PBMCs, which had been stored in RNAlater at -80 C.

Sequencing was carried out using PBMCs. J is TRBJ2-1 and V is TRBV5-1, with 8 bases fitting TRBD1. The sequence was obtained from a man between 18 and 29 years old with multiple sclerosis. The CDR3 reads CASSLVQGAGEQFF. The CDR3 DNA follows: TGCGCCAGCAGCTTGGTTCAGGGGGCGGGTGAGCAGTTCTTC.